The 19 T cell receptor beta chains below were found in one sample sequenced in a study of CD8+ T cells in alopecia areata. cDNA prepared by RNA extraction and subsequent reverse transcription served as the template for sequencing. Some clones are missing from TCRdb's copy, which holds only in-frame ones; the method was immunoSEQ multiplex PCR. The data hold 170,000 or so clones, with roughly 63% observed a single time. Sequences were derived from CD4+ T cells sorted from blood, sampled at week 0. These TCRs come from a human donor with alopecia areata.

V and J are TRBV30 and TRBJ1-2; no clear D. V lost 2 bases, J lost 5 bases, and 15 bases lay in between. CDR3 length: 14 residues. Germline loops: CDR1 GTSNPN, CDR2 SVGIG (reference sequence). The CDR3 DNA follows: TGTGCCTGGAGTTTGGAAGGTTTTTGGTATGGCTACACCTTC. It encodes CAWSLEGFWYGYTF.

The gene calls are TRBV9 and TRBJ1-2, with D hard to call. V was shortened by 1 base and J by 4 bases, with 14 bases between the two germline ends. Germline-derived CDR1 and CDR2 are SGDLS and YYNGEE. The CDR3 totals 15 residues. Written as DNA, the CDR3 is TGTGCCAGCAGCGTACATGAAGGGCCCTTCTATGGCTACACCTTC. Amino acids: CASSVHEGPFYGYTF.

The J gene is TRBJ2-1, the V gene TRBV7-9, with D possibly being TRBD2 (6 bases). The CDR3 has 14 residues. The germline gives CDR1 SEHNR, CDR2 FQNEAQ (reference sequence). Trimming took 10 bases from V and 4 from J, leaving 17 bases between them. This CDR3 reads CATPDGGTYNEQFF. CDR3 sequence (DNA): TGTGCCACCCCAGACGGGGGAACATACAATGAGCAGTTCTTC.

This clone was seen a handful of times. V gene TRBV2 combines with J gene TRBJ2-1; D is possibly TRBD1 (6 bases). Germline CDR1 reads SNHLY; CDR2 reads FYNNEI. The V end lost 6 bases, the J end lost 2 bases, and 29 bases lay between the germline ends. The CDR3 runs to 20 residues. CDR3 region: CASRDPPGQGPQVAYNEQFF. For the CDR3, the DNA is TGTGCCAGCAGAGACCCACCGGGACAAGGGCCCCAGGTGGCCTACAATGAGCAGTTCTTC.

The chain recombines TRBV25-1 with TRBJ1-2; D might be TRBD1 (6 bases). The CDR3 sequence is 14 residues long. Trimming took off 1 base at V and 8 bases at J, with 14 bases between the two ends. CDR1 is MGHDK and CDR2 is SYGVNS in the germline V gene. The CDR3 reads CASSEFGTKIGYTF. In DNA form, the CDR3 reads TGTGCCAGCAGTGAATTTGGGACAAAAATAGGCTACACCTTC.

The chain has TRBV5-1 and TRBJ2-1, with D unresolved. The germline gives CDR1 SGHRS, CDR2 YFSETQ. V dropped 4 bases and J dropped 4 bases, with 9 bases sitting between them. The CDR3 runs 13 residues. The CDR3 sequence is CASSGSSYNEQFF. CDR3 DNA sequence: TGCGCCAGCAGCGGTTCTTCGTACAATGAGCAGTTCTTC.

The CDR3 here is CASSPPARGANQPQHF. The CDR3 nucleotides read TGTGCCAGCAGCCCTCCAGCCCGGGGGGCAAATCAGCCCCAGCATTTT. The chain has TRBV7-3 and TRBJ1-5, with D possibly matching TRBD1 (6 bases). V was shortened by 5 bases and J by 4 bases, with 18 bases between the two germline ends. The CDR3 is made up of 16 amino acids. Germline V lookup: CDR1 SGHTA, CDR2 FQGTGA.

This clone turned up a few times. The chain joins TRBV29-1 to TRBJ2-2; D not certain. Germline loops: CDR1 SQVTM, CDR2 ANQGSEA. The CDR3 length is 14 residues. Trimming left V 4 bases short and J 3 bases short, with 12 bases between. The CDR3 sequence is CSVGVNTYTGELFF. The DNA for the CDR3 is TGCAGCGTTGGAGTGAACACCTACACCGGGGAGCTGTTTTTT.

This clone was seen more than once but under ten times. The CDR3 DNA sequence: TGTGCCAGCAGCCGAGGCGGAGGGGTTGGCGAGCAGTACTTC. Encoded protein: CASSRGGGVGEQYF. V gene TRBV7-2 combines with J gene TRBJ2-7, with D possibly being TRBD2 (6 bases). V gave up 5 bases and J gave up 6 bases, with 17 bases separating them. This CDR3 spans 14 amino acids. Germline V gene lookup returns CDR1 SGHTA and CDR2 FQGNSA.

The chain uses TRBV5-6 and TRBJ2-7; D call uncertain. The CDR3 contains 13 residues. V was clipped by 2 bases and J by 3 bases, with 9 bases between them. Germline V lookup: CDR1 SGHDT, CDR2 YYEEEE. Here the CDR3 reads CASSFDRFYEQYF. For the CDR3, the DNA is TGTGCCAGCAGCTTCGATAGGTTCTACGAGCAGTACTTC.

This sequence joins TRBV14 and TRBJ1-6, with a possible D match to TRBD1 (5 bases). Per germline, CDR1 SGHDN and CDR2 FVKESK. The V end was cut by 1 base, the J end by 0 bases, with 13 bases between. The CDR3 runs 18 residues. Written as DNA, the CDR3 is TGTGCCAGCAGCCAAGTGCCGACAGCGAGCTCCTATAATTCACCCCTCCACTTT. Its translation: CASSQVPTASSYNSPLHF.

V usage is TRBV7-6 and J usage is TRBJ2-7; 7 bases match TRBD1. CDR3 length: 14 residues. V lost 5 bases and J lost 3; bases outside the gene matches: 7. Germline CDR1 is SGHVS and CDR2 is FNYEAQ. DNA of the CDR3: TGTGCCAGCAGCCGCCGACAGGGATTCTACGAGCAGTACTTC. Protein sequence: CASSRRQGFYEQYF.

The chain combines TRBV29-1 with TRBJ2-7, with 7 bases matching TRBD1. Losses at the gene ends were 5 bases for V and 0 bases for J; bases not matched to a gene: 10. CDR1 is SQVTM and CDR2 is ANQGSEA in the germline V gene. CDR3 length: 15 amino acids. The CDR3 DNA is TGCAGCGTTACATCCGGGACAGCTTACTCCTACGAGCAGTACTTC. This encodes CSVTSGTAYSYEQYF.

The chain links TRBV29-1 to TRBJ1-1; D is unclear. The CDR3 loop spans 12 amino acids. CDR1 and CDR2 from the germline V gene are SQVTM and ANQGSEA. The V gene lost 2 bases and the J gene lost 1 base, with 5 bases spanning the gap. The CDR3 is CSVENRNTEAFF. CDR3 coding DNA: TGCAGCGTTGAAAACAGGAACACTGAAGCTTTCTTT.

In this sample, this clone turned up a few times. Additional DNA sequences in this sample encode the identical CDR3. CDR3 protein: CASSLERLNEQFF. The CDR3 nucleotides are TGTGCCAGCAGCTTAGAACGGCTGAATGAGCAGTTCTTC. This rearrangement joins TRBV11-2 to TRBJ2-1; D unresolved. CDR1 is SGHAT and CDR2 is FQNNGV in the germline V gene. This CDR3 is built from 13 residues. Between the trimmed V and J ends, which lost 0 bases and 7 bases, there was a span of 7 bases.

J is TRBJ1-2 and V is TRBV29-1; D unclear. The CDR3 loop spans 13 amino acids. The V gene's germline CDR1 is SQVTM and CDR2 ANQGSEA. Trimming shortened V by 6 bases and J by 11 bases, and 22 bases separated the two germline ends. The CDR3 loop is CSVDYLRPEGYTF. For the CDR3, the DNA is TGCAGCGTCGACTATCTGAGACCGGAAGGTTACACCTTC.

For the CDR3, the DNA is TGTGCCAGCAGCGTAGCGGGGGGTGACACCGGGGAGCTGTTTTTT. It specifies CASSVAGGDTGELFF. V is TRBV9 and J is TRBJ2-2; 7 bases are a match to TRBD2. The CDR3 has 15 residues. Germline V gene lookup returns CDR1 SGDLS and CDR2 YYNGEE. Trimming cost V 0 bases and J 3 bases; bases outside gene matches: 2.

The rearrangement uses TRBV5-1 and TRBJ2-5; the D is unclear. Germline V gene sequence: CDR1 SGHRS, CDR2 YFSETQ. V was clipped by 4 bases and J by 2 bases, with 9 bases between them. The length of the CDR3 is 13 residues. The CDR3 region is CASSPFSQETQYF. CDR3 sequence (DNA): TGCGCCAGCAGCCCCTTTTCTCAAGAGACCCAGTACTTC.

This chain joins TRBV14 and TRBJ2-1; a weak D match, TRBD2 (5 bases). CDR1 is SGHDN and CDR2 is FVKESK in the germline V gene. This CDR3 comprises 14 residues. The germline V and J ends were trimmed by 4 bases and 4 bases, with 11 bases remaining between them. Here the CDR3 reads CASSRRGPYNEQFF. The CDR3 DNA follows: TGTGCCAGCAGCCGGCGCGGGCCGTACAATGAGCAGTTCTTC.